The 8 T cell receptor beta chains reported below all come from one sample, sequenced in a study of OX40 agonist ivuxolimab in advanced cancers. The protocol was immunoSEQ multiplex PCR, while the TCRdb copy is restricted to in-frame clones and leaves out a portion. The repertoire holds approximately 45,000 clones, 65% to 90% seen once, with approximately 2.3% in the top ten. The source was CD4+ or CD8+ T cells sorted from blood, collected in a trial of the OX40 agonist ivuxolimab. Receptors were obtained from an adult with an advanced solid tumor such as melanoma, head and neck, liver or kidney cancer.

The chain recombines TRBV6-6 with TRBJ2-5; D could derive from TRBD1 or TRBD2 (5 bases each). The CDR3 has 12 residues. CDR1 is MNHNY, CDR2 SVGAGI, per germline (reference sequence). The V end lost 8 bases, the J end lost 1 base, and 8 bases lay between the germline ends. The CDR3 protein is CASGTTQETQYF. The CDR3 DNA follows: TGTGCCAGCGGGACGACCCAAGAGACCCAGTACTTC.

The genes are TRBV19 and TRBJ2-5; 9 nucleotides match TRBD1. CDR3 length: 14 residues. Germline lookup yields CDR1 LNHDA and CDR2 SQIVND (reference sequence). With 6 bases clipped from V and 4 bases from J, the junction kept 6 bases outside the gene matches. This CDR3 reads CASRPQGARETQYF. CDR3 DNA: TGTGCCAGTAGACCACAGGGGGCGCGAGAGACCCAGTACTTC.

The chain employs TRBV2 and TRBJ2-7; the match to TRBD1 covers 11 bases. The V and J ends lost 5 bases and 7 bases, in that order; junction bases with no gene match: 4. Germline CDR1 reads SNHLY; CDR2 reads FYNNEI. The CDR3 is 13 residues long. The CDR3 here is CASSLDRGLEQYF. The CDR3 bases are TGTGCCAGCAGTCTGGACAGGGGGCTTGAGCAGTACTTC.

The chain uses TRBV6-5 and TRBJ1-4; D is unclear. V dropped 6 bases and J dropped 6 bases, with 11 bases sitting between them. Germline V gives CDR1 MNHEY, CDR2 SVGAGI. The CDR3 has 13 amino acids. The CDR3 DNA reads as TGTGCCAGCAGCCACAACCGGGATGAAAAACTGTTTTTT. Amino acids: CASSHNRDEKLFF.

CDR3 sequence: CSVGKLAGGPIRFYEQYF. In nucleotides, the CDR3 is TGCAGCGTTGGAAAACTAGCGGGAGGGCCCATCCGCTTCTACGAGCAGTACTTC. The chain couples TRBV29-1 to TRBJ2-7, with 13 bases identical to TRBD2. CDR3 length equals 18 residues. Germline values: CDR1 SQVTM, CDR2 ANQGSEA. The trim removed 4 bases at V and 3 bases at J, leaving 15 bases unmatched.

This clone was seen only a few times. The chain employs TRBV21-1 and TRBJ2-1; the tabulated D call, TRBD2, remains unverified against the DNA. TRBV21-1 is recorded as a pseudogene. This CDR3 has 16 amino acids. The CDR3, as DNA: TGTGCCAGCAGAGATGAAGCGGGGGGATCCTACAATGAGCAGTTCTTC. This sequence encodes CASRDEAGGSYNEQFF.

V and J are TRBV15 and TRBJ2-1, with TRBD2 identical over 11 bases. V lost 0 bases to trimming and J lost 10 bases; unmatched junction nucleotides: 11. The CDR3 spans 17 residues. CDR1 is LNHNV, CDR2 YYDKDF, per germline (reference sequence). The CDR3 region is CATSRDLSGRAIHEQFF. The CDR3 bases are TGTGCCACCAGCAGAGACCTTAGCGGGAGGGCCATCCACGAGCAGTTCTTC. The variable domain in full, completed from reference TRBV15 and TRBJ2-1, reads DAMVIQNPRYQVTQFGKPVTLSCSQTLNHNVMYWYQQKSSQAPKLLFHYYDKDFNNEADTPDNFQSRRPNTSFCFLDIRSPGLGDTAMYLCATSRDLSGRAIHEQFFGPGTRLTVL.

This clone was observed a single time. The V gene is TRBV6-5, the J gene TRBJ2-7; TRBD2 is a possible D gene (7 bases). Deletions cut 6 bases from V and 9 bases from J, with 18 bases between. Looked up from germline, CDR1 is MNHEY and CDR2 is SVGAGI. This CDR3 spans 13 amino acids. CDR3 region: CASRGGALSGQYF. The CDR3 nucleotides are TGTGCCAGCAGAGGGGGGGCGCTTTCCGGGCAGTACTTC.